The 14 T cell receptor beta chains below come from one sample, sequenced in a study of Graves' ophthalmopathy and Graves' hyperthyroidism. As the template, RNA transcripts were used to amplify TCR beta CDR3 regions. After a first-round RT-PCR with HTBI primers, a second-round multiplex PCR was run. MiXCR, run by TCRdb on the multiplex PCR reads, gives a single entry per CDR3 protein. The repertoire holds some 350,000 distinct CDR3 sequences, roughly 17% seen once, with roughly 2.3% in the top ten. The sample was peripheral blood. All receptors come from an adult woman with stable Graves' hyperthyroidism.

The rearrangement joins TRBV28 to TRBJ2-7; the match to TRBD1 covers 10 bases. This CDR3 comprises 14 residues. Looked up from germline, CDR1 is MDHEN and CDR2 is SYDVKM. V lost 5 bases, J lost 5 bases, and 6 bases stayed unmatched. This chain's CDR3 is CASSPDRGLNEQYF. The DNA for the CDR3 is TGTGCCAGCAGTCCAGACAGGGGGCTCAACGAGCAGTACTTC.

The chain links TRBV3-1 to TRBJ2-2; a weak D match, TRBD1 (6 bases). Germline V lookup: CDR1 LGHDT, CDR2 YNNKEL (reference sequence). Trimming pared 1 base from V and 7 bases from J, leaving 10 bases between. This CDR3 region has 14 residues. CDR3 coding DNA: TGTGCCAGCAGCCAAGGACAGGCGGACGGGGAGCTGTTTTTT. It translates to CASSQGQADGELFF.

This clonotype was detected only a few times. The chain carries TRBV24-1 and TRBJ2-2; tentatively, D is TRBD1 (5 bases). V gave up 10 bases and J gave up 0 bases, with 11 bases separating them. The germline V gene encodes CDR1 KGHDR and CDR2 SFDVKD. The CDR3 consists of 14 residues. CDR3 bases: TGTGCCACACAAGACAGAACGAACACCGGGGAGCTGTTTTTT. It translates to CATQDRTNTGELFF.

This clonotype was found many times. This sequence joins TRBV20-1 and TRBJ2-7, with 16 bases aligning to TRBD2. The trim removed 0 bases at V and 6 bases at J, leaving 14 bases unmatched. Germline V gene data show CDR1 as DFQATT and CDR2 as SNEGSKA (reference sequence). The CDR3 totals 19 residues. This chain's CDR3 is CSARDPGLAGGPNSGEQYF. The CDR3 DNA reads TGCAGTGCTAGAGATCCGGGACTAGCGGGAGGGCCGAACTCGGGCGAGCAGTACTTC.

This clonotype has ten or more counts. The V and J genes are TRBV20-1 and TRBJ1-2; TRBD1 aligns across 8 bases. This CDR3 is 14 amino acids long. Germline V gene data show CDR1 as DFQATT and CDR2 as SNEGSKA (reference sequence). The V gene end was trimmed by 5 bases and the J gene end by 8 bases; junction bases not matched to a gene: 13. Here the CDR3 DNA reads TGCAGTGCTGCCAGGGGGCGAGGGGGTAGGGGCTACACCTTC. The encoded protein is CSAARGRGGRGYTF.

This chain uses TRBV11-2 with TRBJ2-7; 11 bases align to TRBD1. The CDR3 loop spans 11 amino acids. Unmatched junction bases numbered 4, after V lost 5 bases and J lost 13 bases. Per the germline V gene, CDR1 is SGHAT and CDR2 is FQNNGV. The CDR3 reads CASSSGTGGYF. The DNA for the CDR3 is TGTGCCAGCAGCAGCGGGACAGGGGGATACTTC.

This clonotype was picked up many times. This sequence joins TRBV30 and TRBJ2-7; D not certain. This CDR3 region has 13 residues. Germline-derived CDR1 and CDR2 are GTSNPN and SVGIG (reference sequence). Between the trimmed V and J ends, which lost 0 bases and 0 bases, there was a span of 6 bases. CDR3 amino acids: CAWSVQSSYEQYF. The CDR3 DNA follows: TGTGCCTGGAGTGTACAGAGCTCCTACGAGCAGTACTTC.

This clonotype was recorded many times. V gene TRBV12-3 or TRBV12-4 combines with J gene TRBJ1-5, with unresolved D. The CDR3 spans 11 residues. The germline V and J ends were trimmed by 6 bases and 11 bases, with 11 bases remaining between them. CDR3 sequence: CASSAAGAQHF. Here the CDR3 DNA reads TGTGCCAGCAGCGCCGCCGGGGCCCAGCATTTT.

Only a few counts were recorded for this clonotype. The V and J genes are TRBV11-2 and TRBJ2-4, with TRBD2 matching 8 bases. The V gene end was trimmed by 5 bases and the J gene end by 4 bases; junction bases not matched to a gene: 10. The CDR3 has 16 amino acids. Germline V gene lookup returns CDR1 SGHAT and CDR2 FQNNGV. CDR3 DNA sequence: TGTGCCAGCAGCGGAACTCGGGGGGGCGATAAAAACATTCAGTACTTC. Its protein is CASSGTRGGDKNIQYF.

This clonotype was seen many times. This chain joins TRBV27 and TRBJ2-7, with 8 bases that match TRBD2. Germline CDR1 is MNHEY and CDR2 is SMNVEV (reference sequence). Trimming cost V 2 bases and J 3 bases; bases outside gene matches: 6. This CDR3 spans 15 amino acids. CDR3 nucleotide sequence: TGTGCCAGCAGTTTAAGGGCGGGGGGCGGCTACGAGCAGTACTTC. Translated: CASSLRAGGGYEQYF.

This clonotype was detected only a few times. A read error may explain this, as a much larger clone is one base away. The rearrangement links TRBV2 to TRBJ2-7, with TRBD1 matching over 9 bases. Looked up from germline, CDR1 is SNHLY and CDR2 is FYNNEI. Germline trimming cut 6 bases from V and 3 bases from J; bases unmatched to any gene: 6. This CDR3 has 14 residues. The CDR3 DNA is TGTGCCAGCAGCCGGGACAGGGTTTTCTACGAGCAGTACTTC. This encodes CASSRDRVFYEQYF.

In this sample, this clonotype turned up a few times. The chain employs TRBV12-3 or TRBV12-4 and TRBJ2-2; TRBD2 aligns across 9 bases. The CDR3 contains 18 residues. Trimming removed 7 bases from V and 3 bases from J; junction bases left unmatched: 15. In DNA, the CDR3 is TGTGCCAGCACCCTGATAGCGGGAGACTTATTTCACACCGGGGAGCTGTTTTTT. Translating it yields CASTLIAGDLFHTGELFF.

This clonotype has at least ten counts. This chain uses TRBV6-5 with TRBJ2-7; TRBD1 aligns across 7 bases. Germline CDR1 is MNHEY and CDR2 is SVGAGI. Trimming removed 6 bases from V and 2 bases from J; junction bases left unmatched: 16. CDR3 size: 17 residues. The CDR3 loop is CASSAAAPGQLTYEQYF. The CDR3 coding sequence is TGTGCCAGCAGCGCGGCAGCGCCGGGACAGCTAACCTACGAGCAGTACTTC.

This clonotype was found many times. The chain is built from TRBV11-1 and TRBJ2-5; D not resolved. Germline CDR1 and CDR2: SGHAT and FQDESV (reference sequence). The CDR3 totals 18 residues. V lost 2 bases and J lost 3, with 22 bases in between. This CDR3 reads CASSLQAVPRKREETQYF. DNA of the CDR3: TGTGCCAGCAGCTTACAGGCCGTCCCCCGGAAGCGTGAAGAGACCCAGTACTTC. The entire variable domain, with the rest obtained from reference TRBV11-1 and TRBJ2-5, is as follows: EAEVAQSPRYKITEKSQAVAFWCDPISGHATLYWYRQILGQGPELLVQFQDESVVDDSQLPKDRFSAERLKGVDSTLKIQPAELGDSAMYLCASSLQAVPRKREETQYFGPGTRLLVL.